This TCR beta chain was recovered during a study of CD8+CD57+ T cells in acquired aplastic anemia. The V and J ends lost 1 base and 7 bases, in that order; junction bases with no gene match: 2. The CDR3 sequence is 15 residues long. CDR1 is LGHNA, CDR2 YNFKEQ, per germline. Details on this clonotype: No conserved phenylalanine or tryptophan ends this CDR3, so it is likely a read error.

For CDR3 and TCR beta VDJ profiling, genomic DNA was the template used. TCRdb called the reads again in MiXCR, with one record for every CDR3 protein. Among about 190,000 distinct CDR3 sequences, roughly half were seen once, and the ten largest hold about 16%. This TCR derives from a human donor in good health, serving as a control. Sequencing was performed on sorted CD4+, CD8+, or CD8+CD57+ T cells (not recorded which) from PBMCs. The V and J genes are TRBV4-2 and TRBJ2-3; 13 bases align to TRBD2. CDR3 nucleotide sequence: TGTGCCAGCAGCCAAGGACTAGCGGGGGGATATACGCAGTATCTT. Its protein product is CASSQGLAGGYTQYL.